Presented here are 28 T cell receptor beta chains from one specimen sequenced in a study of blood T cells in healthy people across ages. The use of a sample-barcoded 5' primer and a J-beta primer mix characterized a second PCR of roughly 6 to 11 cycles. TCRdb reprocessed the 5' RACE reads with MiXCR, giving one entry per CDR3 protein. The table lists about 1,000,000 distinct CDR3 sequences, 35% to 50% of them singletons. Sequencing was carried out using blood. The receptors here all came from a woman in her fifties or sixties in good health.

The sample holds a few counts of this clonotype. The chain is built from TRBV29-1 and TRBJ1-4; unclear D gene. This CDR3 is 13 amino acids long. Trimming pared 0 bases from V and 4 bases from J, leaving 6 bases between. CDR1 and CDR2 from the germline V gene are SQVTM and ANQGSEA. CDR3 bases: TGCAGCGTTGAAGATCGACTTAATGAAAAACTGTTTTTT. This translates into CSVEDRLNEKLFF.

This clonotype was counted between two and nine times. CDR3 DNA sequence: TGCGCCAGCAGCTGGCGGGACAGGGGAAACACCGGGGAGCTGTTTTTT. Protein product: CASSWRDRGNTGELFF. This chain joins TRBV5-1 and TRBJ2-2, with TRBD1 matching over 10 bases. J lost 2 bases, V lost 3 bases, and 4 bases had no gene match. The germline CDR1 and CDR2 sequences are SGHRS and YFSETQ. This CDR3 has 16 residues.

Only a few counts were recorded for this clonotype. The chain is built from TRBV7-6 and TRBJ2-3; 7 nucleotides match TRBD1. The germline gives CDR1 SGHVS, CDR2 FNYEAQ. This CDR3 is built from 14 residues. The junction had 6 bases not matched to a gene; V was cut back by 5 bases and J by 4 bases. The CDR3 coding sequence is TGTGCCAGCAGCCCCCAGGGGACAGCAGATACGCAGTATTTT. It codes for CASSPQGTADTQYF.

The gene calls are TRBV20-1 and TRBJ1-2; 7 nucleotides line up with TRBD1. This CDR3 is built from 15 residues. Germline assignment: CDR1 DFQATT and CDR2 SNEGSKA (reference sequence). Trimming removed 0 bases from V and 0 bases from J; junction bases left unmatched: 4. CDR3 region: CSARDGQATNYGYTF. In DNA, the CDR3 is TGCAGTGCTAGAGATGGACAGGCTACTAACTATGGCTACACCTTC.

This clonotype has just a few counts. The chain carries TRBV27 and TRBJ2-4; D might be TRBD1 (6 bases). From germline, CDR1 is MNHEY and CDR2 SMNVEV (reference sequence). With 2 bases removed from V and 1 base from J, the gap between germline ends came to 15 bases. CDR3 length: 17 amino acids. CDR3 DNA sequence: TGTGCCAGCAGTTTAAGGGGGACGGAGAAGGCCAAAAACATTCAGTACTTC. It yields the protein CASSLRGTEKAKNIQYF.

The chain carries TRBV6-6 and TRBJ2-1; D gene ambiguous. The CDR3 covers 16 residues. Trimming shortened V by 7 bases and J by 4 bases, and 20 bases separated the two germline ends. Germline assignment: CDR1 MNHNY and CDR2 SVGAGI (reference sequence). The CDR3 loop is CASTSTGGPRYNEQFF. CDR3 nucleotides: TGTGCCAGCACCTCGACGGGTGGGCCAAGGTACAATGAGCAGTTCTTC.

The rearrangement links TRBV20-1 to TRBJ1-5, with no clear D. Germline assignment: CDR1 DFQATT and CDR2 SNEGSKA (reference sequence). V was clipped by 0 bases and J by 7 bases, with 7 bases between them. The CDR3 totals 12 residues. This CDR3 reads CSARDPPQPQHF. CDR3 sequence (DNA): TGCAGTGCTAGAGATCCCCCCCAGCCCCAGCATTTT.

This chain uses TRBV29-1 with TRBJ2-3; D is perhaps TRBD2 (6 bases). Looked up from germline, CDR1 is SQVTM and CDR2 is ANQGSEA. Trimming shortened V by 3 bases and J by 2 bases, and 9 bases separated the two germline ends. The CDR3 covers 13 residues. CDR3 amino acids: CSVEEGITDTQYF. CDR3 DNA: TGCAGCGTTGAGGAGGGGATCACAGATACGCAGTATTTT.

The gene calls are TRBV9 and TRBJ2-3; D may be TRBD2 (7 bases). This CDR3 has 17 amino acids. Trimming left V 0 bases short and J 14 bases short, with 28 bases between. Looked up from germline, CDR1 is SGDLS and CDR2 is YYNGEE. CDR3 DNA: TGTGCCAGCAGCGTAGTAGCGGCTAGCGGACCAAGGGGGGCGCTGTATTTT. It codes for CASSVVAASGPRGALYF.

This clonotype was seen at least ten times. The chain combines TRBV7-2 with TRBJ2-1; TRBD2 aligns across 7 bases. J lost 7 bases, V lost 7 bases, and 13 bases had no gene match. The CDR3 has 15 amino acids. CDR1 is SGHTA, CDR2 FQGNSA, per germline. In nucleotides, the CDR3 is TGTGCCAGCACCGAGGAGGCGGGAGCAGGTAATGAGCAGTTCTTC. Residues: CASTEEAGAGNEQFF.

This chain joins TRBV27 and TRBJ2-2; D is uncertain. The CDR3 is made up of 13 amino acids. Looked up from germline, CDR1 is MNHEY and CDR2 is SMNVEV (reference sequence). Trimming took off 6 bases at V and 4 bases at J, with 9 bases between the two ends. CDR3 protein: CASRPLSTGELFF. CDR3 DNA: TGTGCCAGCAGGCCCTTGTCCACCGGGGAGCTGTTTTTT.

The V and J genes are TRBV12-3 or TRBV12-4 and TRBJ2-1, with D hard to call. V lost 7 bases and J lost 9, with 13 bases in between. The length of the CDR3 is 12 residues. Here the CDR3 DNA reads TGTGCCAGCACCTTCAGTCGTGGTGAGCAGTTCTTC. Translating it yields CASTFSRGEQFF.

As for this clonotype: A junction end diverges from the germline sequence, so it may reflect a read error. V and J are TRBV9 and TRBJ2-3; D may correspond to TRBD1 or TRBD2 (5 bases each). The CDR3 runs 14 residues. Per germline, CDR1 SGDLS and CDR2 YYNGEE. For the CDR3, the DNA is TGTGCCAGCAGCGTAGGGGGGAGAGCAGAGACGCAGTATTTT. Translating it yields CASSVGGRAETQYF.

The chain employs TRBV7-9 and TRBJ2-7; TRBD1 matches 9 bases. The J segment lost 6 bases and the V segment lost 5 bases, leaving 8 bases of the junction unmatched. Looked up from germline, CDR1 is SEHNR and CDR2 is FQNEAQ (reference sequence). The CDR3 contains 14 residues. The CDR3 region is CASSGPGQGLEQYF. CDR3 nucleotides: TGTGCCAGCAGCGGACCGGGACAGGGCCTCGAGCAGTACTTC.

This clonotype showed up just a few times. This chain joins TRBV10-3 and TRBJ2-2; D may be TRBD1 (5 bases). The V gene lost 5 bases and the J gene lost 1 base, with 8 bases spanning the gap. This CDR3 is 14 amino acids long. Germline CDR1 is ENHRY and CDR2 is SYGVKD. The CDR3 loop is CAISKGLNTGELFF. CDR3 coding DNA: TGTGCCATCAGTAAGGGGTTGAACACCGGGGAGCTGTTTTTT.

V and J are TRBV9 and TRBJ2-5; possibly TRBD1 for D (6 bases). Trimming pared 0 bases from V and 11 bases from J, leaving 20 bases between. The CDR3 length is 15 residues. Germline V gene data show CDR1 as SGDLS and CDR2 as YYNGEE. The CDR3 DNA follows: TGTGCCAGCAGCGTAGAGAGGACAGTTGGAAATGAGCAGTACTTC. This translates into CASSVERTVGNEQYF.

This clonotype was counted once. The CDR3 spells CASSRTSGSFGGEQYF. CDR3 DNA sequence: TGTGCCAGCAGTAGGACTAGCGGGAGTTTCGGGGGGGAGCAGTACTTC. The rearrangement uses TRBV12-3 or TRBV12-4 and TRBJ2-7; 13 bases map to TRBD2. V lost 5 bases, J lost 7 bases, and 11 bases stayed unmatched. The CDR3 runs 16 residues.

This clonotype was seen at least ten times. One junction end disagrees with the germline gene, perhaps due to a read error. The rearrangement joins TRBV7-2 to TRBJ2-5; D ambiguous. Germline V gene data show CDR1 as SGHTA and CDR2 as FQGNSA. This CDR3 has 13 amino acids. The CDR3 DNA sequence: TGTGCGAGCACCCCCGGAGTAGGGGAGACCCAGTACTTC. Translating it yields CASTPGVGETQYF. Drawing the rest from reference TRBV7-2 and TRBJ2-5, the complete variable domain is GAGVSQSPSNKVTEKGKDVELRCDPISGHTALYWYRQSLGQGLEFLIYFQGNSAPDKSGLPSDRFSAERTGGSVSTLTIQRTQQEDSAVYLCASTPGVGETQYFGPGTRLLVL.

The chain joins TRBV20-1 to TRBJ2-1, with 8 positions matching TRBD2. Germline V lookup: CDR1 DFQATT, CDR2 SNEGSKA (reference sequence). V lost 0 bases, J lost 7 bases, and 11 bases stayed unmatched. This CDR3 has 16 residues. CDR3 in DNA: TGCAGTGCTAGAGATAATGGAGTAGCGGGGAAGAATGAGCAGTTCTTC. The encoded protein is CSARDNGVAGKNEQFF.

At least ten counts were recorded for this clonotype. J is TRBJ2-5 and V is TRBV6-5; D gene uncertain. Germline V gene data show CDR1 as MNHEY and CDR2 as SVGAGI. This CDR3 spans 11 amino acids. Trimming left V 7 bases short and J 5 bases short, with 8 bases between. CDR3 nucleotide sequence: TGTGCCAGCACCCTAAAGGAGACCCAGTACTTC. Protein product: CASTLKETQYF.

As regards this clonotype: One end of the junction varies from germline; a read error may be responsible. The V gene is TRBV7-2, the J gene TRBJ2-5; 12 positions match TRBD2. Germline assignment: CDR1 SGHTA and CDR2 FQGNSA. The CDR3 is 15 amino acids. The CDR3: CASSLAGGTQEAQYF. The CDR3 DNA reads TGTGCCAGCAGCCTAGCGGGAGGGACCCAAGAGGCCCAGTACTTC.

The V and J genes are TRBV6-5 and TRBJ2-1; D call uncertain. V lost 0 bases to trimming and J lost 8 bases, with 11 bases between them. The germline gives CDR1 MNHEY, CDR2 SVGAGI. The CDR3 contains 14 residues. The CDR3: CASSYSPGVDEQFF. The CDR3 nucleotides are TGTGCCAGCAGTTACTCCCCTGGAGTGGATGAGCAGTTCTTC.

The chain combines TRBV19 with TRBJ2-7; maybe TRBD2 (6 bases). The DNA matches TRBJ2-4 better at its end, which makes the J call doubtful. CDR1 is LNHDA and CDR2 is SQIVND in the germline V gene (reference sequence). This CDR3 is 14 amino acids long. For the CDR3, the DNA is TGTGCCAGTAGTATGGGGGGACCCAAAAACATTCAGTACTTC. Protein sequence: CASSMGGPKNIQYF.

The chain has TRBV5-1 and TRBJ2-5; D call uncertain. Germline CDR1 is SGHRS and CDR2 is YFSETQ. Trimming pared 4 bases from V and 3 bases from J, leaving 13 bases between. The CDR3 runs 14 residues. In DNA form, the CDR3 reads TGCGCCAGCAGCCCCGATCTTGGTAAAGAGACCCAGTACTTC. Translation: CASSPDLGKETQYF.

At least ten counts were recorded for this clonotype. This chain uses TRBV7-2 with TRBJ1-4; D possibly corresponds to TRBD1 (5 bases). The V gene lost 5 bases and the J gene lost 7 bases, with 14 bases spanning the gap. Germline CDR1 SGHTA, CDR2 FQGNSA. The CDR3 is 14 amino acids. CDR3 DNA: TGTGCCAGCAGCCTTGACAGAATAAGTGAAAAACTGTTTTTT. Its translation is CASSLDRISEKLFF.

The chain has TRBV3-1 and TRBJ1-1; 7 bases fit TRBD1. The CDR3 has 15 amino acids. V shed 3 bases, J shed 0 bases, and the junction held 4 bases outside the gene matches. Germline V lookup: CDR1 LGHDT, CDR2 YNNKEL (reference sequence). CDR3 in amino acids: CASSQPDRMNTEAFF. For the CDR3, the DNA is TGTGCCAGCAGCCAGCCGGACAGGATGAACACTGAAGCTTTCTTT.

The rearrangement links TRBV4-2 to TRBJ2-3; D gene ambiguous. The CDR3 spans 15 residues. Germline-derived CDR1 and CDR2 are LGHNA and YNFKEQ. Trimming left V 0 bases short and J 1 base short, with 8 bases between. The CDR3 sequence: CASSQDPRGTDTQYF. The CDR3, as DNA: TGTGCCAGCAGCCAAGATCCTCGGGGCACAGATACGCAGTATTTT.

The rearrangement joins TRBV5-6 to TRBJ2-3, with 9 nucleotides matching TRBD1. Germline lookup yields CDR1 SGHDT and CDR2 YYEEEE. Trimming took 6 bases from V and 4 from J; bases not matched to a gene: 6. The CDR3 has 14 residues. In DNA, the CDR3 is TGTGCCAGCAAAGGACAGGGGCAAGCAGATACGCAGTATTTT. The encoded protein is CASKGQGQADTQYF. The complete variable domain, with remaining parts taken from reference TRBV5-6 and TRBJ2-3, reads DAGVTQSPTHLIKTRGQQVTLRCSPKSGHDTVSWYQQALGQGPQFIFQYYEEEERQRGNFPDRFSGHQFPNYSSELNVNALLLGDSALYLCASKGQGQADTQYFGPGTRLTVL.